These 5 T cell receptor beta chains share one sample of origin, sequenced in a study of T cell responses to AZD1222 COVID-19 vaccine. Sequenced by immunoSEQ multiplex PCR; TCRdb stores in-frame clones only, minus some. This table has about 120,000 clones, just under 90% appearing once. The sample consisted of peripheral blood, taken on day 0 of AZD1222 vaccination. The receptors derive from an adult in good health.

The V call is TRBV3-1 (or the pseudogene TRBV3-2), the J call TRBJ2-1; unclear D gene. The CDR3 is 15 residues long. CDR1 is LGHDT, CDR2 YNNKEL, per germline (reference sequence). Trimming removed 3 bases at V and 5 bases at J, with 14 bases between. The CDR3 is CASSQKLGNHNEQFF. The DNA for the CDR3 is TGTGCCAGCAGCCAGAAGCTGGGTAATCACAATGAGCAGTTCTTC.

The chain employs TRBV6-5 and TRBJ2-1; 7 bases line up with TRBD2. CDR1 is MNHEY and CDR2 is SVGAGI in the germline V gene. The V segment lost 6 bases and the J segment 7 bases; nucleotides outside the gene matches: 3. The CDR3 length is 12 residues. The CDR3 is CASRTGGNEQFF. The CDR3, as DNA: TGTGCCAGCAGGACGGGGGGTAATGAGCAGTTCTTC.

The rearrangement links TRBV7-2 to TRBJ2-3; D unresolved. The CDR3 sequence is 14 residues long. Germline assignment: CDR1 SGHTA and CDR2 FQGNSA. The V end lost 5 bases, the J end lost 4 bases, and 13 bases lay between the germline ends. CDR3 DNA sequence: TGTGCCAGCAGCGCGACCGGGTGGGCAGATACGCAGTATTTT. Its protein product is CASSATGWADTQYF.

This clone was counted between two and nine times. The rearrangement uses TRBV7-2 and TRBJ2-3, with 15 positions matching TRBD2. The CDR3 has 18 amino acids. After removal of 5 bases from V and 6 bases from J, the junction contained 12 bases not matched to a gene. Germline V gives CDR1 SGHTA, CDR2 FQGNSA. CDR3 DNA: TGTGCCAGCAGCCCCGGACTAGCGGGAGGGCGCGGTCTGGATACGCAGTATTTT. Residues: CASSPGLAGGRGLDTQYF.

Written as DNA, the CDR3 is TGCGCCAGCAGCCATGATGGACAGGGGGCCGGGGAGCTGTTTTTT. This codes for CASSHDGQGAGELFF. This rearrangement joins TRBV4-3 to TRBJ2-2; TRBD1 matches at 10 bases. Germline loops: CDR1 LGHNA, CDR2 YSLEER. V gave up 3 bases and J gave up 6 bases; unmatched junction bases: 4. There are 15 residues in the CDR3.